The rows below give T cell receptor beta chains drawn from one sample of a study of cytomegalovirus exposure and HLA in healthy donors. This table comes from immunoSEQ multiplex PCR, and its TCRdb copy is limited to in-frame clones, with some not included. The data show 200,000 or so clones, approximately 85% seen once. The sample was PBMCs. The receptors shown here come from a woman in her forties in good health and CMV-seronegative. Both conserved end residues are part of each CDR3. The order of the fields is clone size, J gene, D gene, V gene, CDR3 DNA, CDR3 protein. The D gene is left open where the match is weak. Not every row has a clone size; where given, it reads once, few, many or a size class.

few | TRBJ1-2 | . | TRBV13 | TGTGCCAGCAGCTTAAACAGGGAATATGGCTACACCTTC | CASSLNREYGYTF
. | TRBJ1-2 | . | TRBV28 | TGTGCCAGCCTTAGACAGACCTATGGCTACACCTTC | CASLRQTYGYTF
. | TRBJ1-2 | TRBD1 | TRBV29-1 | TGCAGCGTACCCCGGACAGGGGAAAACTATGGCTACACCTTC | CSVPRTGENYGYTF
. | TRBJ1-2 | . | TRBV18 | TGTGCCAGCTCACCGCCCGCAACGGTCGGCTACACCTTC | CASSPPATVGYTF
. | TRBJ2-1 | TRBD2 | TRBV30 | TGTGCCTGGAGGTCCGGGAGGTTGGACAATGAGCAGTTCTTC | CAWRSGRLDNEQFF
. | TRBJ1-1 | . | TRBV7-6 | TGTGCCAGCAGCTTAGAGACAGGTGGTACTGAAGCTTTCTTT | CASSLETGGTEAFF
. | TRBJ2-5 | TRBD2 | TRBV5-4 | TGTGCCAGCAGCCCCTGGACTAGCGTGGGTGAGCAGTACTTC | CASSPWTSVGEQYF
once | TRBJ1-2 | TRBD1 | TRBV27 | TGTGCCAGCAGTTTACAGGCAGGGGGCCCGGGAGATGGCTACACCTTC | CASSLQAGGPGDGYTF
. | TRBJ2-3 | . | TRBV28 | TGTGCCAGCTCTGGAGGGGGCTCCCTTACAGATACGCAGTATTTT | CASSGGGSLTDTQYF
. | TRBJ2-5 | . | TRBV11-2 | TGTGCCAGCAGCTTTGGGCGAGCAAACCAAGAGACCCAGTACTTC | CASSFGRANQETQYF
. | TRBJ2-5 | TRBD1 | TRBV7-2 | TGTGCCAGCAGCCCCCGCCCCCGGGACAGACAAGAGACCCAGTACTTC | CASSPRPRDRQETQYF
. | TRBJ1-5 | . | TRBV2 | TGTGCCAGCAGCGAGGGTGGGCTCAATCAGCCCCAGCATTTT | CASSEGGLNQPQHF
. | TRBJ1-1 | TRBD1 | TRBV29-1 | TGCAGCGTTGAACCTGGACAGGGGGAAGGTTATCTCGACACTGAAGCTTTCTTT | CSVEPGQGEGYLDTEAFF
. | TRBJ2-7 | . | TRBV7-8 | TGTGCCAGCAGCTTCGCCTCCGAGCAGTACTTC | CASSFASEQYF